One and the same sample provided the 6 T cell receptor beta chains below, sequenced in a study of blood T cell repertoires in COVID-19. Sequenced by immunoSEQ multiplex PCR; TCRdb stores in-frame clones only, minus some. Here the sample spans some 180,000 clones, approximately 85% being singletons. Sequenced sample: PBMCs or T cells enriched from blood (not recorded which). Every receptor here comes from a man between 35 and 55 years old who had recovered from COVID-19.

The rearrangement joins TRBV19 to TRBJ1-5; D possibly corresponds to TRBD1 (5 bases). The V gene's germline CDR1 is LNHDA and CDR2 SQIVND (reference sequence). The length of the CDR3 is 15 residues. V was shortened by 7 bases and J by 1 base, with 14 bases between the two germline ends. CDR3 protein: CASTSTVTSNQPQHF. The CDR3 DNA sequence: TGTGCCAGTACCTCGACAGTTACCAGCAATCAGCCCCAGCATTTT.

The chain couples TRBV5-1 to TRBJ2-7, with 8 bases matching TRBD2. CDR1 and CDR2 (germline): SGHRS, YFSETQ. The ends lost 0 bases at V and 3 bases at J; junction bases unmatched: 5. The CDR3 is 15 amino acids. The CDR3: CASSLDGTSVYEQYF. The CDR3 DNA is TGCGCCAGCAGCTTGGACGGGACTAGTGTCTACGAGCAGTACTTC.

The chain employs TRBV11-2 and TRBJ2-1; 8 nucleotides agree with TRBD2. Trimming took 4 bases from V and 0 from J; bases not matched to a gene: 5. This CDR3 has 16 residues. Germline V gene data show CDR1 as SGHAT and CDR2 as FQNNGV. The CDR3 region is CASSYLAGNSYNEQFF. The CDR3 region has the DNA TGTGCCAGCAGCTACTTAGCGGGGAACTCCTACAATGAGCAGTTCTTC.

This clone was counted between two and nine times. This rearrangement joins TRBV29-1 to TRBJ1-3; unclear D gene. The V gene's germline CDR1 is SQVTM and CDR2 ANQGSEA. V lost 6 bases and J 4 bases, leaving 10 bases between the germline ends. The CDR3 loop spans 12 amino acids. The DNA for the CDR3 is TGCAGCGTCGAGGTCCCCGGAAACACCATATATTTT. Protein product: CSVEVPGNTIYF.

About this clone: At one end, the junction sequence differs from germline, possibly due to a read error. The chain recombines TRBV10-3 with TRBJ2-7, with 7 nucleotides matching TRBD2. The CDR3 extends over 14 amino acids. The germline CDR1 and CDR2 sequences are ENHRY and SYGVKD. The CDR3 nucleotides are TGTGCGATCAAGGGGAGCGGGGACTCCTACGAGCAGTACTTC. It codes for CAIKGSGDSYEQYF.

The V and J genes are TRBV29-1 and TRBJ1-5; D is ambiguous. The germline V gene encodes CDR1 SQVTM and CDR2 ANQGSEA. Between the trimmed V and J ends, which lost 4 bases and 2 bases, there was a span of 12 bases. The CDR3 totals 14 residues. The DNA of the CDR3 is TGCAGCGTTGTAATACCGGTCGGCAATCAGCCCCAGCATTTT. Its translation: CSVVIPVGNQPQHF.